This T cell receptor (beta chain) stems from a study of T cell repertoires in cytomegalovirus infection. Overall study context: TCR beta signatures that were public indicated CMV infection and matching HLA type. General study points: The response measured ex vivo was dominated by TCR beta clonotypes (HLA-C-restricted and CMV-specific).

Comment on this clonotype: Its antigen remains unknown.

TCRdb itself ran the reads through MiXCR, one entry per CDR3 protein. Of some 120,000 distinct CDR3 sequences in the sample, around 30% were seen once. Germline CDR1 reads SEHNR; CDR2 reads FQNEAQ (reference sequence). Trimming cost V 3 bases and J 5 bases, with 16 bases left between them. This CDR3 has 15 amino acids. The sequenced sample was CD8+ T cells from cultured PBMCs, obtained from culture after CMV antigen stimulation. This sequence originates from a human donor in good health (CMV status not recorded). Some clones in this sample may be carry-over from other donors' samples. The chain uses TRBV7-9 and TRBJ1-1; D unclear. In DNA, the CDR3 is TGTGCCAGCAGCTTCGCGGACGGACTGGAGACTGAAGCTTTCTTT. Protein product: CASSFADGLETEAFF. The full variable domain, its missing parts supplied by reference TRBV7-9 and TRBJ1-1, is DTGVSQNPRHKITKRGQNVTFRCDPISEHNRLYWYRQTLGQGPEFLTYFQNEAQLEKSRLLSDRFSAERPKGSFSTLEIQRTEQGDSAMYLCASSFADGLETEAFFGQGTRLTVV.